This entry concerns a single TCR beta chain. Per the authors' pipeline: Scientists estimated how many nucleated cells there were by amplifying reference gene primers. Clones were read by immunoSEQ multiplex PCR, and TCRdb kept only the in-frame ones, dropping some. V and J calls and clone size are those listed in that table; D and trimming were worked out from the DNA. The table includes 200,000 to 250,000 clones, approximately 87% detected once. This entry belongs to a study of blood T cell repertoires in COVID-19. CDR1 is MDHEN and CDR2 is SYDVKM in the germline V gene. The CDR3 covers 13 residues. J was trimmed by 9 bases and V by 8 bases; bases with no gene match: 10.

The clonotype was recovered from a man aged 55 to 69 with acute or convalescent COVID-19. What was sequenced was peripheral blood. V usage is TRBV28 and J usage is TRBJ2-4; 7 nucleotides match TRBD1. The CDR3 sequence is CASRRDRIGIQYF. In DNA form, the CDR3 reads TGTGCCAGCCGCCGGGACAGAATCGGCATTCAGTACTTC.